This entry lists 11 T cell receptor beta chains sequenced from one sample in a study of OX40 agonist ivuxolimab in advanced cancers. The repertoire was sequenced with immunoSEQ multiplex PCR; TCRdb's copy has only in-frame clones and lacks some. This sample carries about 140,000 clones, about 93% of them seen once, and the ten largest clones take 1%. Sequencing used CD4+ or CD8+ T cells sorted from blood, obtained in a trial of the OX40 agonist ivuxolimab. Source of these receptors: an adult with an advanced solid tumor such as melanoma, head and neck, liver or kidney cancer.

This chain connects TRBV11-2 to TRBJ2-2; 10 bases are shared with TRBD2. The CDR3 totals 16 residues. Germline-derived CDR1 and CDR2 are SGHAT and FQNNGV. V lost 2 bases and J lost 7; bases outside the gene matches: 7. This CDR3 is CASSLLAGVFLGELFF. CDR3 in DNA: TGTGCCAGCAGCTTACTAGCGGGAGTATTTCTCGGGGAGCTGTTTTTT.

This sequence joins TRBV5-4 and TRBJ2-7, with D maybe TRBD2 (6 bases). Trimming stripped 4 bases from V and 3 bases from J, with 17 bases between. CDR3 length equals 15 residues. Germline assignment: CDR1 SGHNT and CDR2 YYREEE (reference sequence). This CDR3 is CASSQGPSVIYEQYF. CDR3 DNA sequence: TGTGCCAGCAGCCAAGGGCCTAGCGTGATCTACGAGCAGTACTTC.

This chain links TRBV5-1 with TRBJ2-7; D may be TRBD1 (6 bases). Per germline, CDR1 SGHRS and CDR2 YFSETQ. The CDR3 extends over 13 amino acids. Trimming removed 1 base at V and 5 bases at J, with 10 bases between. This chain's CDR3 is CASSLRQGHEQYF. CDR3 bases: TGCGCCAGCAGCTTGCGTCAGGGGCACGAGCAGTACTTC.

The rearrangement joins TRBV19 to TRBJ1-2; D ambiguous. Per germline, CDR1 LNHDA and CDR2 SQIVND (reference sequence). The CDR3 has 13 residues. Between the trimmed V and J ends, which lost 3 bases and 10 bases, there was a span of 15 bases. The CDR3 sequence: CASSIPYDTDYTF. In nucleotides, the CDR3 is TGTGCCAGTAGTATCCCGTACGACACAGACTACACCTTC. Filled out from reference TRBV19 and TRBJ1-2, the complete variable domain reads DGGITQSPKYLFRKEGQNVTLSCEQNLNHDAMYWYRQDPGQGLRLIYYSQIVNDFQKGDIAEGYSVSREKKESFPLTVTSAQKNPTAFYLCASSIPYDTDYTFGSGTRLTVV.

The chain joins TRBV2 to TRBJ1-5; 10 bases are shared with TRBD1. The ends lost 8 bases at V and 4 bases at J; junction bases unmatched: 8. Germline V CDR1 and CDR2: SNHLY, FYNNEI. The CDR3 sequence is 15 residues long. The CDR3 sequence: CASGLRDRGNQPQHF. The DNA of the CDR3 is TGTGCCAGCGGACTCCGGGACAGGGGAAATCAGCCCCAGCATTTT.

The V and J genes are TRBV9 and TRBJ2-1; TRBD1 might be the D (6 bases). The germline V gene has CDR1 SGDLS and CDR2 YYNGEE. This CDR3 has 12 amino acids. The V gene lost 0 bases and the J gene lost 8 bases, with 6 bases spanning the gap. The CDR3: CASSVDRDEQFF. CDR3 DNA: TGTGCCAGCAGCGTAGACAGGGATGAGCAGTTCTTC.

This chain joins TRBV18 and TRBJ2-5, with D tentatively TRBD2 (6 bases). V was shortened by 0 bases and J by 5 bases, with 10 bases between the two germline ends. This CDR3 comprises 14 residues. Per germline, CDR1 KGHSH and CDR2 LQKENI. CDR3 in DNA: TGTGCCAGCTCACCACCCGAAGGGAGGGAGACCCAGTACTTC. It encodes CASSPPEGRETQYF.

The chain joins TRBV2 to TRBJ1-5; D unclear. V was clipped by 1 base and J by 2 bases, with 18 bases between them. This CDR3 comprises 18 residues. Germline V gene sequence: CDR1 SNHLY, CDR2 FYNNEI. This chain's CDR3 is CASSEGINWAVGNQPQHF. CDR3 coding DNA: TGTGCCAGCAGTGAAGGGATTAATTGGGCAGTTGGCAATCAGCCCCAGCATTTT.

The V call is TRBV9, the J call TRBJ2-7; 11 nucleotides line up with TRBD2. Trimming took 0 bases from V and 5 from J; bases not matched to a gene: 7. From germline, CDR1 is SGDLS and CDR2 YYNGEE. This CDR3 region has 16 residues. The CDR3 DNA reads TGTGCCAGCAGCGTAGACCCTAGCGGGAGGTTCAACGAGCAGTACTTC. This codes for CASSVDPSGRFNEQYF.

This chain connects TRBV5-1 to TRBJ1-2; 7 bases map to TRBD1. Germline values: CDR1 SGHRS, CDR2 YFSETQ. This CDR3 spans 14 amino acids. Trimming at V came to 6 bases and at J to 0 bases, leaving 5 bases not matched to a gene. CDR3: CASNPGQSNYGYTF. The CDR3 region has the DNA TGCGCCAGCAATCCGGGACAGTCTAACTATGGCTACACCTTC.

This clone was observed a handful of times. The V gene is TRBV2, the J gene TRBJ1-1; D is undetermined. Germline CDR1 SNHLY, CDR2 FYNNEI. Trimming cost V 6 bases and J 1 base, with 9 bases left between them. There are 13 residues in the CDR3. CDR3 nucleotides: TGTGCCAGCAGCAATACAGCGAACACTGAAGCTTTCTTT. As protein: CASSNTANTEAFF.